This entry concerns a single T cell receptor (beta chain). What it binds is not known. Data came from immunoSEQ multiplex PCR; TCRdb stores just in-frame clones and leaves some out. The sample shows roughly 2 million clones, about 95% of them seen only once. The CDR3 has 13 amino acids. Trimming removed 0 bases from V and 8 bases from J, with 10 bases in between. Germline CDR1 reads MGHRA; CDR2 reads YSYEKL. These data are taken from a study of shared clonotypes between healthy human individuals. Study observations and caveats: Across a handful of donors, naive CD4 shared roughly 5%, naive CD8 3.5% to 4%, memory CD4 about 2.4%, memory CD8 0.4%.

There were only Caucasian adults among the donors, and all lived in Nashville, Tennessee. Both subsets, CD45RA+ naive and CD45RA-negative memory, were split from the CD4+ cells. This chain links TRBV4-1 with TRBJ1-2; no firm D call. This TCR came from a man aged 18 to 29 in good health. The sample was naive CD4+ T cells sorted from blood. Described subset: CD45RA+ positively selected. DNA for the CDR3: TGCGCCAGCAGCCAAGACCGGGCGGCCGGCTACACCTTC. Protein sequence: CASSQDRAAGYTF.